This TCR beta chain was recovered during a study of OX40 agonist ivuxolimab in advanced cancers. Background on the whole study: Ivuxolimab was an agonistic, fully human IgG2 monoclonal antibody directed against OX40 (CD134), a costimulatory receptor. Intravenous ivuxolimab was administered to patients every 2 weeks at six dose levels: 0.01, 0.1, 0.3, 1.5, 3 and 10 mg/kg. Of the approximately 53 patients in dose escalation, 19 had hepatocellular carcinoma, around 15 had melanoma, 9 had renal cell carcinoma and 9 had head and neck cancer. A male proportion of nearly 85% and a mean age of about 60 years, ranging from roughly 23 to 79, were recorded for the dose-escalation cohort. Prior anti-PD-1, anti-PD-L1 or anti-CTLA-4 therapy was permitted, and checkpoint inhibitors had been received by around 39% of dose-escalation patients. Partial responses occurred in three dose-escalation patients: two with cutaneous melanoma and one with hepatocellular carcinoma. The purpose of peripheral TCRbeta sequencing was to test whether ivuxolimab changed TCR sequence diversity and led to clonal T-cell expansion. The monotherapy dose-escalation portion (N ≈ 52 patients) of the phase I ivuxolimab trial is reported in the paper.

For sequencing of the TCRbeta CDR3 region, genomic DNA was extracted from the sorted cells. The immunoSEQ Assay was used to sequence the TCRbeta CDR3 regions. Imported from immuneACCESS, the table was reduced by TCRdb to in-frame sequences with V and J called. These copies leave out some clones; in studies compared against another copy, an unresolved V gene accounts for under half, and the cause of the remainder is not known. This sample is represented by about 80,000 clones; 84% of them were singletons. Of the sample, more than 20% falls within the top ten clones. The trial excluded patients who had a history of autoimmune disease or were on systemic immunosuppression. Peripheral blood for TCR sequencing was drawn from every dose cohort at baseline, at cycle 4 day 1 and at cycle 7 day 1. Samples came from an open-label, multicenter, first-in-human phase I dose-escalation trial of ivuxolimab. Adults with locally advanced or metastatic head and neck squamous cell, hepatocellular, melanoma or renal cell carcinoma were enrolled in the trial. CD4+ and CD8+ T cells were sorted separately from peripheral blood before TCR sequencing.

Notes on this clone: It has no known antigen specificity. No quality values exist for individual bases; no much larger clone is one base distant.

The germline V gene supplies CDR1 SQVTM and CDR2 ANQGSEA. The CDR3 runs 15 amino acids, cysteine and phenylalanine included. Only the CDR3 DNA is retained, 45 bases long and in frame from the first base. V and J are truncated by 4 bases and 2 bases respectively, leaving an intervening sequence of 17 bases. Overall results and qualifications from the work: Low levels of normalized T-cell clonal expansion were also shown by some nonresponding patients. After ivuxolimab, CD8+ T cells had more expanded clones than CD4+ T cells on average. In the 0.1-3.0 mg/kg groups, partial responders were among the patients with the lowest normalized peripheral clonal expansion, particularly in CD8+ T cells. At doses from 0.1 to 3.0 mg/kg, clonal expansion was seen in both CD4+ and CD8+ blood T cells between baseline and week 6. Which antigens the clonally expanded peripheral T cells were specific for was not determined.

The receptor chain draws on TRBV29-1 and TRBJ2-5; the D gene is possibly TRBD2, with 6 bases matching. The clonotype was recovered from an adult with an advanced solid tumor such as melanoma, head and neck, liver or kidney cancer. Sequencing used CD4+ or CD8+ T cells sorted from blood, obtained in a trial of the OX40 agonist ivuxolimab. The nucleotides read TGCAGCGTTGGGGGGGTCTTAGGGTTTCAAGAGACCCAGTACTTC. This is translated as CSVGGVLGFQETQYF.